Listed below are T cell receptor beta chains from one sample, sequenced in a study of cytomegalovirus exposure and HLA in healthy donors. Measured with immunoSEQ multiplex PCR; TCRdb has only the in-frame clones, and not every one. The table includes roughly 160,000 clones, about four fifths detected once. The sequencing sample was made of PBMCs. Receptors originate from a woman aged 50 to 65 in good health and CMV-seropositive. CDR3s include the opening cysteine and the closing phenylalanine or tryptophan. A D gene is named only where the DNA matches it firmly. Size is omitted from some rows. Given values are once, few, many or a class for expanded clones.

TRBJ1-1,once,13,NA,TRBV7-8,TGTGCCAGCAGCCGCCGGGAGAACACTGAAGCTTTCTTT,CASSRRENTEAFF
TRBJ1-5,few,15,NA,TRBV15,TGTGCCACCAGCAGAGAGCAGTATAGCAATCAGCCCCAGCATTTT,CATSREQYSNQPQHF
TRBJ1-2,NA,13,TRBD1,TRBV6-6,TGTGCCAGCAAGCAGGGGGAGGTTCATGGCTACACCTTC,CASKQGEVHGYTF
TRBJ2-7,NA,12,NA,TRBV5-8,TGTGCCAGCAGCTTGGGACTCTACGAGCAGTACTTC,CASSLGLYEQYF
TRBJ1-5,NA,14,TRBD1,TRBV28,TGTGCCAGCACCTCGACAGGGGAGGTCGAGCCCCAGCATTTT,CASTSTGEVEPQHF
TRBJ1-5,few,16,NA,TRBV19,TGTGCCTCAACGGGGAGGGCCGGGGCGAATCGGGAGCCCCAGCATTTT,CASTGRAGANREPQHF
TRBJ2-7,few,15,TRBD1,TRBV28,TGTGCCAGCAGTCTACCCTCGACAGGGATCGACGAGCAGTACTTC,CASSLPSTGIDEQYF
TRBJ1-1,NA,13,TRBD1,TRBV9,TGTGCCAGCAGCGTATCGGGGACAGGGTCGGCTTTCTTT,CASSVSGTGSAFF
TRBJ2-7,NA,12,TRBD1,TRBV6-1,TGTGCCAGCAGCCGACAGGGCTACGAGCAGTACTTC,CASSRQGYEQYF
TRBJ2-1,NA,15,TRBD1,TRBV5-4,TGTGCCAGCAGCTGGGACAGGGGATCCTACAATGAGCAGTTCTTC,CASSWDRGSYNEQFF
TRBJ1-2,NA,13,NA,TRBV7-3,TGTGCCAGCAGCTTAGGATTGGGGGCTGGCTACACCTTC,CASSLGLGAGYTF
TRBJ2-7,NA,12,NA,TRBV28,TGTGCCAGCAGTTTAGCCGGACACGGACAGTACTTC,CASSLAGHGQYF
TRBJ1-2,NA,16,NA,TRBV7-9,TGTGCCAGCAGCTTAGCAAGTCTGGGGGCATCGGATGGCTACACCTTC,CASSLASLGASDGYTF
TRBJ2-5,NA,14,TRBD1,TRBV11-2,TGTGCCAGCAGCCCACCGGGACAGAGAAAGACCCAGTACTTC,CASSPPGQRKTQYF
TRBJ1-4,NA,14,TRBD1,TRBV6-1,TGTGCCAGCAGGGCAACGACAGGGGATGAAAAACTGTTTTTT,CASRATTGDEKLFF
TRBJ2-2,NA,17,TRBD2,TRBV23-1,TGCGCCAGCAGTCACCCGGGGGGGACTGTGAACACCGGGGAGCTGTTTTTT,CASSHPGGTVNTGELFF
TRBJ2-7,NA,15,TRBD2,TRBV7-2,TGTGCCAGCAGACCTACTAGACTAGCTGGCTACGAGCAGTACTTC,CASRPTRLAGYEQYF
TRBJ1-2,NA,13,NA,TRBV7-9,TGTGCCAGCAGCCTAGCTGTCAGATATGGCTACACCTTC,CASSLAVRYGYTF
TRBJ1-3,NA,16,TRBD1,TRBV6-6,TGTGCCAGCAGCCTCCGGACAGGCAACTCTGGAAACACCATATATTTT,CASSLRTGNSGNTIYF
TRBJ2-2,NA,16,NA,TRBV18,TGTGCCAGCTCACCACCGGGCTCCGGGGGCACCGGGGAGCTGTTTTTT,CASSPPGSGGTGELFF
TRBJ2-5,NA,15,TRBD1,TRBV6-1,TGTGCCAGCCGTCCCCCGGGACAGGGAGCGGGGACCCAGTACTTC,CASRPPGQGAGTQYF
TRBJ1-2,NA,14,TRBD1,TRBV18,TGTGCCAGCTCACTTGGACAGGGGGAAAGTGGGGGAACCTTC,CASSLGQGESGGTF
TRBJ2-7,NA,16,TRBD1,TRBV7-9,TGTTCCAGCAGCGATCATTACGGGACAGGGAACCACGAGCAGTACTTC,CSSSDHYGTGNHEQYF
TRBJ1-5,NA,12,NA,TRBV6-1,TGTGCCAGCAGTGTAGCCTATCAGCCCCAGCATTTT,CASSVAYQPQHF
TRBJ1-1,NA,15,TRBD1,TRBV18,TGTGCCAGCTCACCACCCGACAGGGCGGGAACTGAAGCTTTCTTT,CASSPPDRAGTEAFF
TRBJ1-4,few,14,NA,TRBV19,TGTGCCAGTAGTCCCCCGGGGTATGGTGAAAAACTGTTTTTT,CASSPPGYGEKLFF
TRBJ1-2,NA,14,TRBD1,TRBV28,TGTGCCAGCAGTTTGTGGACAGGCGGAGCGGGCTACACCTTC,CASSLWTGGAGYTF